One T cell receptor (beta chain) is described in this entry. Its antigen is still unknown. They built TCR cDNA with 5'RACE template switching, a step that put in a universal primer site and UMIs. TCRdb analysed the 5' RACE reads with MiXCR anew, one entry per CDR3 protein. The table lists about 74,000 distinct CDR3 sequences, approximately 7% of them singletons. This specimen belongs to a study of T cells after yellow fever vaccination. Study as a whole: Researchers used SMART-Seq v4 Ultra Low Input to prepare fractions that had low cell numbers. Points from the study as a whole: Among primary-vaccination clones, most reappeared after the booster, at 95% to 96% for CD4 and approximately 88% for CD8.

CDR1 SGHVS and CDR2 FNYEAQ come from the germline V gene. V was shortened by 5 bases and J by 8 bases, with 18 bases between the two germline ends. This CDR3 spans 15 amino acids. The chain combines TRBV7-6 with TRBJ1-4; no clear D gene. The material was CD8+ T cells sorted from PBMCs, obtained less than 6 days after the first yellow fever vaccination. This clonotype was obtained from a man younger than 35 who received the YFV17D yellow fever vaccine. This CDR3 reads CASSPSLSPREKLFF. The DNA for the CDR3 is TGTGCCAGCAGCCCTTCTCTCTCCCCGAGGGAAAAACTGTTTTTT.